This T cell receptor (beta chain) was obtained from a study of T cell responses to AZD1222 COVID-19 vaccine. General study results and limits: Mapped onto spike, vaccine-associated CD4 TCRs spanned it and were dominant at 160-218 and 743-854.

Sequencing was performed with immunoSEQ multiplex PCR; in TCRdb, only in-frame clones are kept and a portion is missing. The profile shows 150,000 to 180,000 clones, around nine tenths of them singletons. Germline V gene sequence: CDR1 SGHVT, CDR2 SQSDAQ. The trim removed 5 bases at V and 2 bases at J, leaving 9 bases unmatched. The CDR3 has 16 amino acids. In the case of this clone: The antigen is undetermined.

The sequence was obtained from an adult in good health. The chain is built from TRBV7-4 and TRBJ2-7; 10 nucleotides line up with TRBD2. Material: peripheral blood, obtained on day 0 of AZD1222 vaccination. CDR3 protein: CASSPRGLAVTYEQYF. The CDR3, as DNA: TGTGCCAGCAGCCCCCGTGGACTAGCGGTTACCTACGAGCAGTACTTC.